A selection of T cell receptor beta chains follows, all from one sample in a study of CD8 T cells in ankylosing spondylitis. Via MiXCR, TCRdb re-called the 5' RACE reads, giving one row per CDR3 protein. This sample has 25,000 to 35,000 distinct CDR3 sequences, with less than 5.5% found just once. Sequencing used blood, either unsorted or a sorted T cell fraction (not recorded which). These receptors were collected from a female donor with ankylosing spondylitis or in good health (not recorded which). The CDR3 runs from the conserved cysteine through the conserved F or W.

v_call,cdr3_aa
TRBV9,CASSSDGGRETQYF
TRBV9,CASSATSGGSSYEQYF
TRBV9,CASSPRRQNTDTQYF
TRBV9,CASSVLLNTEAFF
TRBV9,CASSVVERGGLEQFF
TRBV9,CASSPQQGQPQHF
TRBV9,CASSVAPPSTNGGEQFF
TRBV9,CASSPRPGLAGGPKETQYF
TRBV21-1,CASSRLEGGPFNEQFF
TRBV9,CASSAGTLLGNEKLFF
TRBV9,CASSVGGSGLGETQYF
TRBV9,CASSSRATTDTQYF
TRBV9,CASSVEGRSGNTIYF
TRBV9,CASSAQQGLAEQYF
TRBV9,CASSISTVAEYGYTF
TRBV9,CASSVAPGETQYF
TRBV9,CASSAPAREQFF
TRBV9,CASSVAASGEYEQYF